In this sample, the clone carrying this T cell receptor (beta chain) turned up once. Its antigen is not identified. The V and J ends lost 10 bases and 0 bases respectively, with 13 bases between them. The CDR3 loop spans 14 amino acids. Germline loops: CDR1 MNHEY, CDR2 SVGAGI. This record belongs to a study of identical twins. Study findings and constraints: Twins' excess sharing was less marked for out-of-frame beta sequences. Out-of-frame TCR alpha sharing in monozygotic twins exceeded recombination model predictions. High-abundance cord blood beta clonotypes had fewer insertions; memory repertoires showed none.

From the 5' RACE reads, TCRdb called clonotypes with MiXCR, one entry per CDR3 protein. Of around 1.7 million distinct CDR3 sequences in the sample, around 33% are singletons; the top ten hold approximately 0.25%. No donor was unhealthy or non-Caucasian. The chain recombines TRBV6-5 with TRBJ2-4, with D unclear. The specimen was cord blood. The sequence derives from a newborn girl in good health. This chain's CDR3 is CATMQALAKNIQYF. In DNA, the CDR3 is TGTGCCACAATGCAAGCCCTAGCCAAAAACATTCAGTACTTC.